The entry below describes one T cell receptor (beta chain). It lacks a known antigen. Base qualities are not provided; no much larger clone lies one nucleotide away. Using the deep immunoSEQ assay, multiplex PCR amplified TCR CDR3 regions from genomic DNA. Extracted genomic DNA from each cell subset was distributed evenly across all wells of several immunoSEQ 96-well plates, and each plate was treated as a replicate. For unsorted PBMC, each replicate PCR was loaded with about 280 ng genomic DNA, equivalent to 30,000 or so T cell genomes. Genomic DNA from unsorted PBMC was sequenced over ten immunoSEQ deep assay plates. Purified libraries were quantified with a Qubit 3.0 fluorometer, sized on a Bioanalyzer 2100, and re-quantified with the KAPA Library Quantification kit. A separate single-read 150-cycle Illumina NextSeq 550 flow cell was used to sequence each immunoSEQ 96-well plate. The published analysis was carried out like this. The immunoSEQ output contained only junctional sequences without quality scores, so filtering could not match that applied to full-length reads. Sequences were annotated with PyIR, a Python wrapper for IgBLAST v1.9, and V/J genes and CDR3 were assigned using IMGT germline references. Reads were removed for weak V/J assignments (E-value above 1e-6), missing CDR3, stop codons, out-of-frame junctions, or ambiguous translated residues. V3J clonotypes were defined by identical inferred V gene, J gene, and CDR3 amino acid sequence. To compute the percentage overlap between repertoires, the number of shared unique clonotypes was divided by the size of the smaller repertoire. Richness of each repertoire was evaluated using RTK rarefaction, the Chao1 estimator, and Recon v2.1 estimates of unobserved clonotypes. TCRdb holds this immuneACCESS table with in-frame rearrangements only. Some clones are missing; in checked studies, unresolved V genes explain under half, and the rest has no known cause. V and J calls plus clone size are reproduced from that table; the DNA served to infer D and trimming. This sample gives 530,000 or so clones in total; 75% to 80% of them show up just once. The ten largest account for 9.5% to 15% of the sample.

The data stem from a study of shared clonotypes between healthy human individuals (dated by TCRdb to about 2020). Background for the entire study: The cohort comprised a couple of women and three men aged 18 to 49 years. To increase sequencing depth and limit assay-specific biases, TCR repertoire library preparation and sequencing were carried out by different laboratories using diverse techniques. The study deeply sequenced blood TCR repertoires of about 5 healthy adults to estimate repertoire size and the extent of clonotype sharing between individuals. Leukapheresis yielded between about 0.9 and 9 billion PBMCs per donor. The full study reports these points: Sampling was restricted to blood, and TCR repertoires in tissue are likely to differ from TCR repertoires in blood. Based on pairwise subsampling, the degree of clonotype sharing among donors was expected to be affected by sequencing depth. Because the study included only a small number of donors, the genetic and exposure-history diversity represented was limited.

Healthy HIV-negative adults with no recently reported acute infections or vaccinations were included as donors. Only Caucasian adults living in Nashville, Tennessee, USA were represented among the donors. For unsorted samples, 75 million to 100 million PBMCs were counted and genomic DNA was extracted with the QIAamp DNA Blood Mini kit. Blood was collected by leukapheresis, and PBMCs were isolated by Ficoll-Histopaque density gradient centrifugation and then cryopreserved in liquid nitrogen vapor phase. The CDR3 contains 15 residues, cysteine and phenylalanine counted. The retained sequence is limited to the CDR3, 45 bases, with the frame set at the first base. Based on the germline V gene, the CDR1 and CDR2 sequences are MNHNS and SASEGT. Relative to germline, V is 4 bases shorter and J is 2 bases shorter, with 11 bases between their ends.

The TCR comes from a woman aged 40 to 55 in good health. Some clones in this sample may be carry-over from other donors' samples. The specimen sequenced was PBMCs. The chain couples TRBV6-1 to TRBJ1-4, with the D segment identity uncertain. The CDR3 corresponds to CASSASDGTNEKLFF. The nucleotide sequence is TGTGCCAGCAGTGCCTCGGATGGGACTAATGAAAAACTGTTTTTT.